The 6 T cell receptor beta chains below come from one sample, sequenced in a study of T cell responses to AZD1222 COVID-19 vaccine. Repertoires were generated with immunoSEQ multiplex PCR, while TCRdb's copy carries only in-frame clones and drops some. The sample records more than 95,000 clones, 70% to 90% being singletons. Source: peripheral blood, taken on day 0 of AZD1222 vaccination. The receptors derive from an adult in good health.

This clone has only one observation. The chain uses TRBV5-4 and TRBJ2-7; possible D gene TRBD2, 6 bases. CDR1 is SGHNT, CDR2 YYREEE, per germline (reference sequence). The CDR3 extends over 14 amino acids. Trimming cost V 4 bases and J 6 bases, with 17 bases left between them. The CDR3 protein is CASSAGGLGVEQYF. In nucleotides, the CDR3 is TGTGCCAGCAGCGCCGGGGGACTGGGAGTCGAGCAGTACTTC.

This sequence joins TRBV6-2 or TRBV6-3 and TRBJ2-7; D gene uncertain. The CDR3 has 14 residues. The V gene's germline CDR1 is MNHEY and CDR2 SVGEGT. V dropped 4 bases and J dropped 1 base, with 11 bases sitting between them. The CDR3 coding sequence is TGTGCCAGCAGTTTTTTGGAGCTTTCCTACGAGCAGTACTTC. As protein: CASSFLELSYEQYF.

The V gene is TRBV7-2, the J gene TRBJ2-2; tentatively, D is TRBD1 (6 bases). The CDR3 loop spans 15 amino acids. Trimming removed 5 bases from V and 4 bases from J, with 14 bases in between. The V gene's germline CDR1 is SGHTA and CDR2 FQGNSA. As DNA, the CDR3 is TGTGCCAGCAGCCTCTACACACAGGGCACCGGGGAGCTGTTTTTT. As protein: CASSLYTQGTGELFF.

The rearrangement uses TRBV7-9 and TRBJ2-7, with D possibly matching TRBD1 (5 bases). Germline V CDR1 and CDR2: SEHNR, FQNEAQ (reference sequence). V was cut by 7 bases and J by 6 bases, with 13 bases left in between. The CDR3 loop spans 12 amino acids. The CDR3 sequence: CASTSGGAEQYF. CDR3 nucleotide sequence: TGTGCCAGCACCTCCGGTGGGGCCGAGCAGTACTTC.

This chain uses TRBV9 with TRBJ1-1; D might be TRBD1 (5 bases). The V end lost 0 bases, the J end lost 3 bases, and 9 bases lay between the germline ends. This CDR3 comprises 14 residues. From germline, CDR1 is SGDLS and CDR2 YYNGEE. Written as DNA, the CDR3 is TGTGCCAGCAGCGTAGTCGGGGGAGACACTGAAGCTTTCTTT. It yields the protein CASSVVGGDTEAFF.

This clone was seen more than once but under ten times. In DNA form, the CDR3 reads TGTGCCAGCAGTTTAGGACAGCGTGAAGCTTTCTTT. The encoded protein is CASSLGQREAFF. The chain carries TRBV12-3 or TRBV12-4 and TRBJ1-1; possible D gene TRBD1, 5 bases. The V gene lost 1 base and the J gene lost 7 bases, with 7 bases spanning the gap. CDR3 length equals 12 residues.